The 26 T cell receptor beta chains below all came from one sample that was sequenced in a study of vaccination and CD4 T cells after COVID-19. Treatment reported: roughly 10-day PBMC culture with coronavirus spike peptide pools or control peptides (ViraFEST assay). The unexposed donor gave CD4+ T cells before the COVID-19 pandemic (2011-2018). Oncomine TCR Beta short-read sequencing was applied to DNA from cultured CD4+ T cells. TCRdb independently ran MiXCR on the PCR reads; one entry per CDR3 protein. Here the sample spans approximately 7,600 distinct CDR3 sequences, about 43% being singletons. These receptors have no identified antigens. Material: CD4+ T cells from blood, cultured in vitro. Receptors were obtained from a human donor in good health.

This clonotype was observed a handful of times. The rearrangement joins TRBV20-1 to TRBJ1-2; D possibly corresponds to TRBD1 (6 bases). Per the germline V gene, CDR1 is DFQATT and CDR2 is SNEGSKA (reference sequence). V gave up 3 bases and J gave up 3 bases, with 17 bases separating them. The CDR3 contains 15 residues. CDR3 protein: CSASLLAAGDYGYTF. CDR3 sequence (DNA): TGCAGTGCTAGCCTATTGGCGGCAGGGGACTATGGCTACACCTTC.

The chain carries TRBV20-1 and TRBJ1-6; D might be TRBD1 (5 bases). The V gene's germline CDR1 is DFQATT and CDR2 SNEGSKA (reference sequence). Trimming took 1 base from V and 7 from J, leaving 20 bases between them. CDR3 length: 17 amino acids. For the CDR3, the DNA is TGCAGTGCTAGAGGAGCCTCTTGGGGCAAGGTGAATTCACCCCTCCACTTT. This codes for CSARGASWGKVNSPLHF.

This chain joins TRBV5-6 and TRBJ1-1; the D is unclear. The V end was cut by 3 bases, the J end by 0 bases, with 12 bases between. The CDR3 spans 15 residues. The germline gives CDR1 SGHDT, CDR2 YYEEEE. The CDR3 here is CASSWSPVLNTEAFF. The CDR3 coding sequence is TGTGCCAGCAGCTGGAGTCCCGTATTGAACACTGAAGCTTTCTTT.

This clonotype came up a few times. The chain is built from TRBV7-8 and TRBJ1-5; 10 positions agree with TRBD1. CDR1 and CDR2 from the germline V gene are SGHVS and FQNEAQ. Trimming took 5 bases from V and 2 from J; bases not matched to a gene: 9. This CDR3 contains 17 residues. The CDR3 loop reads CASSPSHGTGGNQPQHF. As DNA, the CDR3 is TGTGCCAGCAGCCCGAGCCACGGGACAGGGGGCAATCAGCCCCAGCATTTT.

This clonotype showed up just once. This chain connects TRBV7-6 to TRBJ2-2; 8 bases fit TRBD2. V shed 0 bases and J 5 bases; nucleotides not matched to a gene: 2. Per the germline V gene, CDR1 is SGHVS and CDR2 is FNYEAQ. There are 15 residues in the CDR3. CDR3 coding DNA: TGTGCCAGCAGCTTAGCTAGCGGGATAACCGGGGAGCTGTTTTTT. It translates to CASSLASGITGELFF.

The rearrangement links TRBV2 to TRBJ1-1; 7 bases fit TRBD1. Germline assignment: CDR1 SNHLY and CDR2 FYNNEI. J lost 0 bases, V lost 7 bases, and 5 bases had no gene match. This CDR3 contains 14 residues. In nucleotides, the CDR3 is TGTGCCAGCAACTACAGGGGCATGAACACTGAAGCTTTCTTT. Amino acids: CASNYRGMNTEAFF.

The J gene is TRBJ2-2, the V gene TRBV10-3; no clear D. This CDR3 spans 13 amino acids. Germline V gives CDR1 ENHRY, CDR2 SYGVKD. V dropped 0 bases and J dropped 6 bases, with 5 bases sitting between them. The CDR3 sequence: CAISESKAGELFF. The DNA of the CDR3 is TGTGCCATCAGTGAGTCGAAGGCCGGGGAGCTGTTTTTT.

The chain couples TRBV12-3 or TRBV12-4 to TRBJ1-1; no reliable D call. The CDR3 consists of 13 residues. The V end lost 1 base, the J end lost 3 bases, and 6 bases lay between the germline ends. The CDR3 DNA is TGTGCCAGCAGTTTAGGAACAGACACTGAAGCTTTCTTT. This sequence encodes CASSLGTDTEAFF.

This clonotype was observed a few times. J is TRBJ1-1 and V is TRBV5-4; perhaps TRBD1 as D (5 bases). V was shortened by 3 bases and J by 3 bases, with 15 bases between the two germline ends. The CDR3 is 15 residues long. CDR1 and CDR2 (germline): SGHNT, YYREEE (reference sequence). The CDR3 spells CASSSWGGMHTEAFF. CDR3 bases: TGTGCCAGCAGCTCCTGGGGGGGGATGCACACTGAAGCTTTCTTT.

The chain couples TRBV7-9 to TRBJ2-7; D unresolved. From germline, CDR1 is SEHNR and CDR2 FQNEAQ (reference sequence). The ends were cut back, 5 bases at V and 1 base at J, with 3 bases in the middle. This CDR3 is 11 amino acids long. The CDR3 DNA reads as TGTGCCAGCAGCCGTTCCTACGAGCAGTACTTC. It encodes CASSRSYEQYF.

V gene TRBV20-1 combines with J gene TRBJ1-6, with 9 bases identical to TRBD1. There are 14 residues in the CDR3. The V gene's germline CDR1 is DFQATT and CDR2 SNEGSKA (reference sequence). The V and J ends lost 5 bases and 10 bases, in that order; junction bases with no gene match: 9. The DNA of the CDR3 is TGCAGTGCTGGATCTGGGACAGGGATCTCACCCCTCCACTTT. As protein: CSAGSGTGISPLHF.

This clonotype occurred a few times. The rearrangement uses TRBV6-5 and TRBJ1-1, with 7 positions matching TRBD1. V lost 2 bases and J lost 1; bases outside the gene matches: 10. CDR3 length: 17 amino acids. Germline V lookup: CDR1 MNHEY, CDR2 SVGAGI. This CDR3 is CASSYRQGGYGNTEAFF. The CDR3 nucleotides are TGTGCCAGCAGTTACCGCCAAGGGGGCTACGGGAACACTGAAGCTTTCTTT.

The J gene is TRBJ1-2, the V gene TRBV20-1; 9 nucleotides line up with TRBD1. Germline assignment: CDR1 DFQATT and CDR2 SNEGSKA (reference sequence). This CDR3 has 15 amino acids. The ends lost 0 bases at V and 5 bases at J; junction bases unmatched: 7. The CDR3 nucleotides read TGCAGTGCTAGAGATCGGGACAGGGCAACTTATGGCTACACCTTC. This gives the protein CSARDRDRATYGYTF.

This chain connects TRBV7-8 to TRBJ2-7; 9 bases match TRBD2. Per germline, CDR1 SGHVS and CDR2 FQNEAQ. The trim removed 1 base at V and 6 bases at J, leaving 19 bases unmatched. The CDR3 contains 19 residues. The chain's CDR3 is CASSLDSGGGARPGGEQYF. In DNA form, the CDR3 reads TGTGCCAGCAGCTTAGACTCTGGCGGGGGGGCTCGTCCCGGCGGCGAGCAGTACTTC. Based on the CDR3 plus reference TRBV7-8 and TRBJ2-7, the full variable domain is GAGVSQSPRYKVAKRGQDVALRCDPISGHVSLFWYQQALGQGPEFLTYFQNEAQLDKSGLPSDRFFAERPEGSVSTLKIQRTQQEDSAVYLCASSLDSGGGARPGGEQYFGPGTRLTVT.

This clonotype has a handful of counts. V and J are TRBV7-2 and TRBJ1-3; D remains ambiguous. The CDR3 has 15 residues. Trimming removed 5 bases from V and 4 bases from J, with 15 bases in between. CDR1 and CDR2 from the germline V gene are SGHTA and FQGNSA. CDR3 in amino acids: CASSPASGAGNTIYF. CDR3 bases: TGTGCCAGCAGCCCAGCCTCGGGAGCGGGAAACACCATATATTTT.

This clonotype was detected only a few times. The chain links TRBV7-2 to TRBJ2-5; weak D call: TRBD2 (5 bases). The length of the CDR3 is 13 residues. The germline V gene encodes CDR1 SGHTA and CDR2 FQGNSA. V lost 6 bases to trimming and J lost 4 bases, with 12 bases between them. CDR3 loop: CASSPWAGETQYF. CDR3 DNA: TGTGCCAGCAGTCCGTGGGCGGGAGAGACCCAGTACTTC.

The genes are TRBV20-1 and TRBJ1-5, with 7 bases lining up with TRBD1. The V segment lost 6 bases and the J segment 0 bases; nucleotides outside the gene matches: 11. This CDR3 comprises 16 residues. CDR1 is DFQATT, CDR2 SNEGSKA, per germline (reference sequence). CDR3 DNA sequence: TGCAGTGCGAAGGACAGGACGGTGGGTAGCAATCAGCCCCAGCATTTT. This codes for CSAKDRTVGSNQPQHF.

The chain carries TRBV20-1 and TRBJ2-3, with 10 nucleotides matching TRBD2. The CDR3 totals 13 residues. The V and J ends lost 4 bases and 12 bases, in that order; junction bases with no gene match: 10. Per the germline V gene, CDR1 is DFQATT and CDR2 is SNEGSKA (reference sequence). Written as DNA, the CDR3 is TGCAGTGCTAAAGGGACTAGCGTTTCAATTCAGTATTTT. It codes for CSAKGTSVSIQYF.

This clonotype showed up just a few times. This chain connects TRBV19 to TRBJ1-2, with TRBD1 matching over 7 bases. CDR1 is LNHDA and CDR2 is SQIVND in the germline V gene (reference sequence). The CDR3 runs 12 residues. V lost 4 bases to trimming and J lost 7 bases; unmatched junction nucleotides: 3. The CDR3 protein is CASSTRQGGYTF. In DNA, the CDR3 is TGTGCCAGTAGTACGCGACAGGGTGGCTACACCTTC.

This clonotype occurred a few times. The J gene is TRBJ1-5, the V gene TRBV7-9; 8 bases map to TRBD1. V lost 5 bases and J lost 4; bases outside the gene matches: 4. The CDR3 runs to 14 residues. The germline CDR1 and CDR2 sequences are SEHNR and FQNEAQ (reference sequence). The CDR3 nucleotides read TGTGCCAGCAGCGGCGGGACAGGTAATCAGCCCCAGCATTTT. It specifies CASSGGTGNQPQHF.

V usage is TRBV6-1 and J usage is TRBJ1-2; 7 nucleotides agree with TRBD1. The junction had 12 bases not matched to a gene; V was cut back by 6 bases and J by 8 bases. CDR1 MNHNS and CDR2 SASEGT come from the germline V gene. This CDR3 region has 14 residues. In nucleotides, the CDR3 is TGTGCCAGCAGCTCTACCTGGGACAGAACCGGCTACACCTTC. Protein sequence: CASSSTWDRTGYTF.

This chain connects TRBV27 to TRBJ2-3, with D perhaps matching TRBD2 (5 bases). The CDR3 is 16 amino acids. V lost 3 bases, J lost 2 bases, and 15 bases lay in between. Germline V lookup: CDR1 MNHEY, CDR2 SMNVEV (reference sequence). The CDR3 bases are TGTGCCAGCAGTTTTTGGGGAGTAACTCCCACAGATACGCAGTATTTT. Protein product: CASSFWGVTPTDTQYF.

The V and J genes are TRBV12-3 or TRBV12-4 and TRBJ2-7; D tentatively fits TRBD1 or TRBD2 (5 bases each). The CDR3 is made up of 12 amino acids. V was cut by 7 bases and J by 2 bases, with 9 bases left in between. CDR3 DNA: TGTGCCAGCAAGGGACGTACCTACGAGCAGTACTTC. This sequence encodes CASKGRTYEQYF.

The rearrangement uses TRBV7-2 and TRBJ1-2; D not certain. Trimming stripped 1 base from V and 8 bases from J, with 8 bases between. The CDR3 runs 12 residues. From germline, CDR1 is SGHTA and CDR2 FQGNSA. The CDR3 protein is CASSLEVGGYTF. The CDR3 DNA reads TGTGCCAGCAGCTTAGAGGTCGGCGGCTACACCTTC.

The chain employs TRBV6-1 and TRBJ1-2; D is undetermined. Trimming removed 7 bases from V and 4 bases from J, with 10 bases in between. Germline V lookup: CDR1 MNHNS, CDR2 SASEGT. This CDR3 region has 12 residues. The CDR3: CASTATTYGYTF. For the CDR3, the DNA is TGTGCCAGCACCGCCACCACCTATGGCTACACCTTC.

The rearrangement joins TRBV30 to TRBJ2-7, with a possible D match to TRBD1 (6 bases). The CDR3 contains 12 residues. Germline V gene data show CDR1 as GTSNPN and CDR2 as SVGIG (reference sequence). The V and J ends lost 1 base and 5 bases respectively, with 9 bases between them. CDR3 DNA: TGTGCCTGGAGTGGCAGGGGCCACGAGCAGTACTTC. Residues: CAWSGRGHEQYF.